Only a few counts were recorded for the clone carrying this T cell receptor (beta chain). The target antigen is unknown. A CD45RO/CCR7/CD25/CD127/CD95/CD27 panel sorted naive, central memory, regulatory and stem cell-like memory CD4+ cells. These data come from a study of beta chain features in type 1 diabetes. Whole-study context: Examination covered almost 110,000,000 sorted cells spanning all samples.

Study-wide results and limits: It was among patients, rather than healthy donors, that naive, central memory and Treg TCRB repertoires appeared more similar.

The CDR3 consists of 12 residues. Germline CDR1 MDHEN, CDR2 SYDVKM. Trimming cost V 5 bases and J 12 bases, with 14 bases left between them. Reverse transcription of all isolated RNA meant that expressed TCRB transcripts were sequenced. Clones were read by immunoSEQ multiplex PCR, and TCRdb kept only the in-frame ones, dropping some. This sample has around 160,000 clones, with roughly 53% found just once. The source of this sequence is a man aged 18 to 29 in good health. The sample consisted of Tregs from blood. This chain links TRBV28 with TRBJ2-1; perhaps TRBD1 as D (6 bases). The CDR3, as DNA: TGTGCCAGCAGTGCTAACAGGGTCAGGCAGTTCTTC. It specifies CASSANRVRQFF.